The source of this T cell receptor (beta chain) is a study of cytomegalovirus exposure and HLA in healthy donors. Across the whole study: A prior study identified 100 million to 130 million unique TCR beta sequences from roughly 180 million T cells. Overall study results and limits: Sequencing probably produced one cluster of sequence variants that were highly shared. An analysis done earlier found most TCR beta V segments productive about 87% or about 30% of the time.

A remark on this clone: No antigen is known for it.

Vbeta (60) and Jbeta (13) primers were used in the PCR. Assay used: immunoSEQ multiplex PCR; TCRdb lists only in-frame clones, some missing. The table shows 100,000 to 150,000 clones, with 78% occurring only once. The TCR comes from a woman aged 40 to 49 in good health and CMV-seronegative. The sequenced sample was PBMCs.

Here the CDR3 reads CASSDQGTVYGYTF. CDR3 in DNA: TGTGCCAGCAGTGATCAGGGCACAGTGTATGGCTACACCTTC. The rearrangement uses TRBV2 and TRBJ1-2; tentative D call: TRBD1 (5 bases). Trimming left V 3 bases short and J 5 bases short, with 13 bases between. The CDR3 length is 14 residues. The germline CDR1 and CDR2 sequences are SNHLY and FYNNEI.